This T cell receptor (beta chain) was profiled in a study of cytomegalovirus exposure and HLA in healthy donors. The PCR employed 60 Vbeta primers together with 13 Jbeta primers. Repertoires were generated with immunoSEQ multiplex PCR, while TCRdb's copy carries only in-frame clones and drops some. The data hold around 95,000 clones, with 82% observed a single time. J was trimmed by 0 bases and V by 5 bases; bases with no gene match: 6. The CDR3 contains 16 residues. Germline V gene data show CDR1 as SGHVS and CDR2 as FNYEAQ. V is TRBV7-6 and J is TRBJ1-4; 7 bases fit TRBD1. Material for sequencing was PBMCs. The origin of this receptor is a young man in good health and CMV-seropositive. CDR3 sequence: CASSIGTVATNEKLFF. CDR3 DNA: TGTGCCAGCAGCATCGGGACAGTTGCAACTAATGAAAAACTGTTTTTT.